A selection of T cell receptor beta chains follows, all from one sample in a study of blood T cell repertoires in COVID-19. Generated by immunoSEQ multiplex PCR, the TCRdb table keeps only in-frame clones and is missing some. The sample consists of 250,000 to 350,000 clones, about 87% of them appearing once. The source material was peripheral blood. The receptors were gathered from a woman aged 50 to 60 who had recovered from COVID-19. Both conserved end residues are part of each CDR3. D genes are given only for firm matches. A row's size may be missing; if present it is once, few, many or a size class.

v_gene	j_gene	abundance	d_gene	CDR3aa	CDR3nt
TRBV7-8	TRBJ2-7	NA	NA	CASSFSETQQYF	TGTGCCAGCAGCTTTAGCGAGACTCAGCAGTACTTC
TRBV18	TRBJ2-7	NA	NA	CASSPSGIYEQYF	TGTGCCAGCTCACCTTCAGGGATCTACGAGCAGTACTTC
TRBV15	TRBJ2-7	NA	NA	CATSRVMGAGEQYF	TGTGCCACCAGCAGAGTCATGGGGGCGGGCGAGCAGTACTTC
TRBV5-6	TRBJ2-7	NA	TRBD1	CASSYGTGNWYEQYF	TGTGCCAGCAGCTATGGGACAGGGAATTGGTACGAGCAGTACTTC
TRBV9	TRBJ2-4	NA	NA	CASSAIGSAKNIQYF	TGTGCCAGCAGCGCGATCGGGTCAGCCAAAAACATTCAGTACTTC
TRBV5-4	TRBJ2-6	NA	TRBD1	CASSRLTGTGYSGANVLTF	TGTGCCAGCAGCCGATTGACCGGGACAGGGTACTCTGGGGCCAACGTCCTGACTTTC
TRBV6-2/TRBV6-3	TRBJ1-1	NA	NA	CASSYSTGVKAFF	TGTGCCAGCAGTTACTCGACAGGAGTAAAAGCTTTCTTT
TRBV12-3/TRBV12-4	TRBJ1-2	NA	NA	CASYSPRGDGYTF	TGTGCCAGTTACTCCCCCAGGGGTGATGGCTACACCTTC
TRBV29-1	TRBJ2-3	NA	NA	CSVEGPGRSTDTQYF	TGCAGCGTTGAAGGCCCAGGTCGCAGTACAGATACGCAGTATTTT
TRBV5-1	TRBJ1-2	NA	TRBD1	CASSLDRVGYTF	TGCGCCAGCAGCCTGGACAGGGTTGGCTACACCTTC
TRBV19	TRBJ2-1	few	NA	CASRSGTYNEQFF	TGTGCCAGTAGATCCGGGACCTACAATGAGCAGTTCTTC
TRBV14	TRBJ2-3	NA	NA	CASSHRVRTDTQYF	TGTGCCAGCAGCCACAGGGTCCGCACAGATACGCAGTATTTT